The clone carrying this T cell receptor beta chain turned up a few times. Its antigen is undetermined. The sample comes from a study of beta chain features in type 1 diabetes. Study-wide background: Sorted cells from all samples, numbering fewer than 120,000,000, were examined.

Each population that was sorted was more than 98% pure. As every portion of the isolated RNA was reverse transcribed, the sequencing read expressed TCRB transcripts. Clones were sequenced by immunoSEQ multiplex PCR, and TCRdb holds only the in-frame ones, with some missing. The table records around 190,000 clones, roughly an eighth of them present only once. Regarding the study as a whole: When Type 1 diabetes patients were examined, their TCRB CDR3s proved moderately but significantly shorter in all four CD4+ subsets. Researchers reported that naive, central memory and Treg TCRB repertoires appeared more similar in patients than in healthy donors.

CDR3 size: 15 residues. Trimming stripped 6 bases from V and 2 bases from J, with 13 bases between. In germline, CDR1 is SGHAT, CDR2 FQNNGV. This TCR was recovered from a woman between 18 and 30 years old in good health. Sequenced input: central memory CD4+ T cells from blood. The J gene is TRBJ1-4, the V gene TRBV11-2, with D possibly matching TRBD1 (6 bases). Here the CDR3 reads CASSHNTGTNEKLFF. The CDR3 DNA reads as TGTGCCAGCAGTCACAATACAGGGACTAATGAAAAACTGTTTTTT.